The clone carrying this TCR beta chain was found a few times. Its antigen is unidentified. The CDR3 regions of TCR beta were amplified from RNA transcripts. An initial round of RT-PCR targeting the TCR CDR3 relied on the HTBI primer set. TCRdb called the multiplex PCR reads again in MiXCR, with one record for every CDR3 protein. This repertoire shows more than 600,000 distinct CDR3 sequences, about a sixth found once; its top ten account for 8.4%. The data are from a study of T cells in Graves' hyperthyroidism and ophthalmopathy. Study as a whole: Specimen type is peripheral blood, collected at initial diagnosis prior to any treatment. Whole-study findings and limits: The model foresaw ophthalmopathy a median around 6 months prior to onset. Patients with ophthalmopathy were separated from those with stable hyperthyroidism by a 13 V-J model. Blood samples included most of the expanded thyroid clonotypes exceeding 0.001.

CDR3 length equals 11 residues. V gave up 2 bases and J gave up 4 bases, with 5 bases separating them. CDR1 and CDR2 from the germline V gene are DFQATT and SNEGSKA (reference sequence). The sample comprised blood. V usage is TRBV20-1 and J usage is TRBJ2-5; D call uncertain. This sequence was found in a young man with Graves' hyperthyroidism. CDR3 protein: CSARWGETQYF. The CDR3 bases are TGCAGTGCTAGATGGGGAGAGACCCAGTACTTC.